This T cell receptor (beta chain) was sequenced in a study of T-cell memory formation after mild COVID-19. Regarding this clonotype: A read error may account for a junction end that differs from germline.

One entry per CDR3 protein results from TCRdb running MiXCR on the 5' RACE reads. The sample has hundreds of thousands of distinct CDR3 sequences; around 17% are singletons. Per germline, CDR1 SNHLY and CDR2 FYNNEI. This CDR3 has 15 amino acids. This rearrangement joins TRBV2 to TRBJ1-5; 8 positions match TRBD1. Sequencing was carried out using PBMCs or a T cell subset sorted from them (not recorded which). The clonotype comes from a man aged 18 to 29 who had mild COVID-19 (a few samples of this study predate the infection). Cell type and time point are not known. The CDR3 here is CASTGQGARNHPQHF. CDR3 sequence (DNA): TGTGCCAGCACCGGCCAGGGGGCGCGAAATCATCCCCAGCATTTT.